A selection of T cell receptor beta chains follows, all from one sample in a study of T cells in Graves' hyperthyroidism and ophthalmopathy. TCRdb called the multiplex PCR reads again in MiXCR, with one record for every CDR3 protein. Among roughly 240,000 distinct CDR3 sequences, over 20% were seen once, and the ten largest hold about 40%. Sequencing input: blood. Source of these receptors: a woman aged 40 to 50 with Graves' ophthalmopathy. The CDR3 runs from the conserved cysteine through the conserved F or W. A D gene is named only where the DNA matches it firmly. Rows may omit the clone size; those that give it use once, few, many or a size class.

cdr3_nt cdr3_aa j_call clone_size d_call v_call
TGTGCTAGTGGTTTGTTGCCCGGGGAGCTGTTTTTT CASGLLPGELFF TRBJ2-2 - - TRBV12-5
TGTGCCAGCAGCTTAAGATGGGTAAGGGACGAGCAGTACTTC CASSLRWVRDEQYF TRBJ2-7 many - TRBV7-8
TGTGCCAGCAGCGTAGGGTCTAGCTTACGATACGAGCAGTACTTC CASSVGSSLRYEQYF TRBJ2-7 many - TRBV9
TGCAGCGTTGAAAACGCGGGAGTTGGGGAGACCCAGTACTTC CSVENAGVGETQYF TRBJ2-5 - TRBD2 TRBV29-1
TGTGCCTGCAGTTTATTTGAGGGAGCCTACGAGCAGTACTTC CACSLFEGAYEQYF TRBJ2-7 - - TRBV12-3/TRBV12-4
TGTGCCAGCAGTTTCCGGACAGGGGCGATCTCCCTCTATGGCTACACCTTC CASSFRTGAISLYGYTF TRBJ1-2 - TRBD1 TRBV27
TGCAGTGCTAGAGTTCCGGAAGAGACCCAGTACTTC CSARVPEETQYF TRBJ2-5 many - TRBV20-1
TGTGCCAGCAGCCAACCCGGGACAGGGCCCTCGCCCCTCCACTTT CASSQPGTGPSPLHF TRBJ1-6 many TRBD1 TRBV3-1
TGCGCCAGCAGTTGGGACGGTGGGGCCTATGGCTACACCTTC CASSWDGGAYGYTF TRBJ1-2 many - TRBV5-1
TGTGCCACCAGTGACAGAGGGGAGGGCCTCCAGACCCAGTACTTC CATSDRGEGLQTQYF TRBJ2-5 - TRBD2 TRBV24-1
TGCAGTGCTGGGACTAGCGGGAGGGCCCACACCGGGGAGCTGTTTTTT CSAGTSGRAHTGELFF TRBJ2-2 many TRBD2 TRBV20-1
TGTGCCAGCAGTGAAAGAGGCGTTTTTTTCACTGAAGCTTTCTTT CASSERGVFFTEAFF TRBJ1-1 many - TRBV25-1
TGTGCCAGCAGCAAGATGAACACCGGGGAGCTGTTTTTT CASSKMNTGELFF TRBJ2-2 many - TRBV27
TGTGCCACCAGTGATTACTACGAGCAGTACTTC CATSDYYEQYF TRBJ2-7 many - TRBV24-1
TGTGCCAGCAGTAAGGGACAGGGGGTGAGGGAGACCCAGTACTTC CASSKGQGVRETQYF TRBJ2-5 many TRBD1 TRBV12-3/TRBV12-4
TGTGCCAGTAGTTCTAGGACAGGGAGGTTAGAGACCCAGTACTTC CASSSRTGRLETQYF TRBJ2-5 - TRBD1 TRBV19
TGTGCCAGCAGGACGGGACAGGGGGCCAAAGGCTACACCTTC CASRTGQGAKGYTF TRBJ1-2 many TRBD1 TRBV28
TGCAGTGCTAGGGAGACGAGACAGGGGTACTATGGCTACACCTTC CSARETRQGYYGYTF TRBJ1-2 many TRBD1 TRBV20-1
TGTGCCAGCAGTACCCTCACTAGCACAGATACGCAGTATTTT CASSTLTSTDTQYF TRBJ2-3 many - TRBV27
TGTGCCAGCGTTATCGGGTGGGGAGAGACCCAGTACTTC CASVIGWGETQYF TRBJ2-5 many - TRBV6-5
TGTGCCAGCAGTGAAAGGACAGGGGCCTCCACCTCCTACGAGCAGTACTTC CASSERTGASTSYEQYF TRBJ2-7 - TRBD1 TRBV6-1
TGTGCCACCAGTGATTCGGGACCGCTTCGCGATGAGCAGTTCTTC CATSDSGPLRDEQFF TRBJ2-1 - - TRBV24-1
TGTGCCAGCAGTCGACTAGCGGGAGAGAGGTCCGGGGAGACCCAGTACTTC CASSRLAGERSGETQYF TRBJ2-5 - TRBD2 TRBV12-3/TRBV12-4
TGTGCCAGCAGCCATAGCCCAGGAGGTGTCGGTCAGCCCCAGCATTTT CASSHSPGGVGQPQHF TRBJ1-5 many - TRBV3-1
TGCAGCGTTATCCGGACAGGATCCTACGAGCAGTACTTC CSVIRTGSYEQYF TRBJ2-7 many TRBD1 TRBV29-1
TGTGCCAGCAGCCCTCAGGGCGGGAGGACTGAAGCTTTCTTT CASSPQGGRTEAFF TRBJ1-1 many - TRBV7-3
TGTGCCAGCAGCTTTAACCAAGAGACCCAGTACTTC CASSFNQETQYF TRBJ2-5 many - TRBV7-2
TGCGCCAGCAGCCAAGACTCCCCGGGACTAGCAGTAGCCAAAAACATTCAGTACTTC CASSQDSPGLAVAKNIQYF TRBJ2-4 - TRBD2 TRBV4-1
TGTGCCAGCCTAGAGGGAGACGGAGAACGCCCCCAGTACTTC CASLEGDGERPQYF TRBJ2-5 many - TRBV6-5
TGCAGTGCTAGAGATAGGTGGTTGGGAGCTTTCTTT CSARDRWLGAFF TRBJ1-1 - - TRBV20-1
TGTGCCAGCGGCAAGGTGAACTATGGCTACACCTTC CASGKVNYGYTF TRBJ1-2 many - TRBV6-1
TGTGCCAGCAGACCCACGGGGGGGCAAGGGATCAATCAGCCCCAGCATTTT CASRPTGGQGINQPQHF TRBJ1-5 - - TRBV6-2/TRBV6-3
TGTGCCAGCAGTTCACATCGACAGGGAGGCTACGAGCAGTACTTC CASSSHRQGGYEQYF TRBJ2-7 many - TRBV28
TGTGCCAGCAATTCTCGACTAGCGGATAGGGCCGGGGAGCTGTTTTTT CASNSRLADRAGELFF TRBJ2-2 - TRBD2 TRBV28
TGTGCCACCAGTGAATTGAAAGAGACCCAGTACTTC CATSELKETQYF TRBJ2-5 many - TRBV24-1
TGTGCCAGCAGTGACAGGGGGCGCCGGACTGAAGCTTTCTTT CASSDRGRRTEAFF TRBJ1-1 once TRBD1 TRBV6-2/TRBV6-3
TGTGCCAGCAGCTTAGAGGACAGGGGGCTGAACGAGCAGTACTTC CASSLEDRGLNEQYF TRBJ2-7 many TRBD1 TRBV7-9
TGTGCCAGCAGAGTCGCCGTAGGTCCCGGAGATTCACCCCTCCACTTT CASRVAVGPGDSPLHF TRBJ1-6 many - TRBV12-3/TRBV12-4
TGTGCCAGCAGCTCCGGGGACAGGGGCCTATCCTATGGCTACACCTTC CASSSGDRGLSYGYTF TRBJ1-2 many TRBD1 TRBV7-2
TGCAGCGTTCGGATGACGAACACTGAAGCTTTCTTT CSVRMTNTEAFF TRBJ1-1 - - TRBV29-1
TGTGCCAGCAGCCCCGGGCCCTCAAATTCACCCCTCCACTTT CASSPGPSNSPLHF TRBJ1-6 few - TRBV14
TGTGTCAGCAGTTTAAGCGGAGGGGGAACCGGGGAGCTGTTTTTT CVSSLSGGGTGELFF TRBJ2-2 many - TRBV28
TGTGCCAGCAGTACCCCTTCCCTAGCGGGTCAGGGGGAGACCCAGTACTTC CASSTPSLAGQGETQYF TRBJ2-5 many TRBD2 TRBV28
TGTGCCAGCAGCATAGGACGGAGCGCCTACGAGCAGTACTTC CASSIGRSAYEQYF TRBJ2-7 many - TRBV9
TGTGCCAGCAGCTTATGGTCCAGGGTCGGCGCTGAAGCTTTCTTT CASSLWSRVGAEAFF TRBJ1-1 many - TRBV7-9
TGTGCCAGCAGCTTTTACGACAGGGCGGCTGGAAACACCATATATTTT CASSFYDRAAGNTIYF TRBJ1-3 few TRBD1 TRBV11-1
TGTGCCAGCAGTTTCGTTGAGCGCTACGAGCAGTACTTC CASSFVERYEQYF TRBJ2-7 many - TRBV28
TGTGCCAGCAGCCAGACAGGGGACCAGCCCCAGCATTTT CASSQTGDQPQHF TRBJ1-5 few TRBD1 TRBV12-3/TRBV12-4
TGTGCCAGCAGTAACCAGAGGGATGGTAATTCACCCCTCCACTTT CASSNQRDGNSPLHF TRBJ1-6 many - TRBV27
TGTGCCAGCAGCTTAGATAGGGCAGGAGGAGAGACCCAGTACTTC CASSLDRAGGETQYF TRBJ2-5 many - TRBV11-2
TGTGCCAGCAGTTTAGGACAGACAACTCTGAACACTGAAGCTTTCTTT CASSLGQTTLNTEAFF TRBJ1-1 - - TRBV12-3/TRBV12-4
TGTGCCACCAGCAGAGAGGATACGGACCGCAACATTCAGTACTTC CATSREDTDRNIQYF TRBJ2-4 many - TRBV15
TGTGCCAGCAGCGTGGCAGCGGGAGGAGTCTACGAGCAGTACTTC CASSVAAGGVYEQYF TRBJ2-7 many TRBD2 TRBV9
TGTGCCAGCAGCGACCCTAGGGTCGGGGAGCAGTACTTC CASSDPRVGEQYF TRBJ2-7 - - TRBV6-1
TGTGCCAGCAGTTACTCGACCGCTGGCAGGGACACCGGGGAGCTGTTTTTT CASSYSTAGRDTGELFF TRBJ2-2 few - TRBV6-2/TRBV6-3
TGTGCCAGCAGCGTAGGGGCACTAGCGGGAAGAGAGACCCAGTACTTC CASSVGALAGRETQYF TRBJ2-5 few TRBD2 TRBV9
TGTGCCACCAGTGATGGACAGTCCTACGGGCAGTACTTC CATSDGQSYGQYF TRBJ2-7 many - TRBV24-1